This T cell receptor beta chain derives from a study of T cell responses to AZD1222 COVID-19 vaccine (dated by TCRdb to the early 2020s). Looking at the study overall: TCR sequencing was performed for 230 to 250 trial participants, of whom some 200 were given two doses of AZD1222 and around 26 were given two doses of MenACWY control vaccine. Trial participants were enrolled by age into 18-55, 56-69 and 70-plus year subgroups, with about 150, 28 and 57 TCR-sequenced participants respectively. General findings and caveats noted by the study authors: Because no day 14 peak-response samples were available, the repertoires could be characterized only after the peak T cell response. After two AZD1222 doses, both the breadth and the depth of spike-specific TCRs were significantly higher than at day 0 and than in MenACWY recipients. CD4 TCRs associated with the vaccine covered the entire spike protein, and the dominant responses were in regions 160-218 and 743-854. Nearly half of unique spike-specific TCRs reportedly recognized epitopes outside regions mutated in the B.1.351 and B.1.1.7 variants. The 56-69-year group was small, and its depth increase did not reach significance, likely because of low power. Only a handful of AZD1222 recipients were SARS-CoV-2 seropositive at baseline, limiting conclusions about previously exposed vaccinees. Participants were mostly white British and included more females than males, and it was suggested by the authors that clonal diversity may have been underestimated.

The intended sense of this specimen's time point label: about 28 days (+/-7) after the second vaccine dose. The treatment or condition tag for this specimen amounts to: meningococcal conjugate vaccine given as trial control. The vaccinee samples were drawn from two UK trials, COV001 and COV002, one of which was a single-blind randomized controlled phase 2/3 trial testing AZD1222 (ChAdOx1 nCoV-19) in healthy adults. Trial participant PBMC samples were collected at day 0 and day 28 after the second dose for TCRbeta chain sequencing. The CDR3 regions of human TCRbeta chains were subjected to immunosequencing. In the authors' own workflow: Repertoire TCRs were matched against a reference library of SARS-CoV-2-specific TCRs generated with the MIRA antigen-specificity platform. Breadth meant the fraction of unique TCRs that were SARS-CoV-2-associated, whereas depth meant the fraction of total T cells that were SARS-CoV-2-associated. Each spike-specific TCR was assigned to its reactive spike region and to a CD4 or CD8 class using the MIRA data. Log10-transformed breadth and depth values were compared by one-way ANOVA with Sidak's multiple comparisons tests. TCRdb re-hosts the immuneACCESS table, in-frame sequences only. Its copies lack some clones; in the studies checked, an unresolved V gene accounts for under half of them, and the cause for the rest is not known. Clonal size and the V and J genes are those of that table, whereas D and trimming came from the DNA. In this sample the table shows about 180,000 clones, over 80% of which occur a single time. Jointly, the top ten make up 3.5% to 5.5% of the sample.

V was cut back by 1 base and J by 3 bases, leaving a gap of 11 bases between them. Taken from cysteine to phenylalanine, the CDR3 has 15 residues. Of the read, only the CDR3 DNA is kept; its 45 bases are in frame from base 1. CDR1 and CDR2, looked up from the germline V gene, are SGHTS and YDEGEE. Concerning this clone itself: No cognate antigen has been identified for it. No much larger clone exists at a distance of one base, and base qualities are not known.

This specimen was peripheral blood, taken 28 days after the second dose of the MenACWY control vaccine. This receptor chain uses TRBV5-8 and TRBJ2-1; TRBD2 is a possible D gene, resting on 6 matching bases. This sequence was found in an adult who received the MenACWY meningococcal vaccine as a control. Here the CDR3 is given as CASSLFRGLYNEQFF. The base sequence is TGTGCCAGCAGCTTGTTTAGGGGACTCTACAATGAGCAGTTCTTC. With all but the CDR3 taken from the reference TRBV5-8 and TRBJ2-1 genes, the full variable domain is: EAGVTQSPTHLIKTRGQQATLRCSPISGHTSVYWYQQALGLGLQFLLWYDEGEERNRGNFPPRFSGRQFPNYSSELNVNALELEDSALYLCASSLFRGLYNEQFFGPGTRLTVL.